A single T cell receptor beta chain is shown here with its context. Its antigen remains unknown. Trimming stripped 1 base from V and 0 bases from J, with 15 bases between. Per germline, CDR1 SGHVS and CDR2 FNYEAQ. The CDR3 contains 17 residues. TCRdb re-derived calls from the reads in MiXCR, one entry per CDR3 protein. The sample shows hundreds of thousands of distinct CDR3 sequences, about a third of them seen only once. This sample was included in a study of T cell repertoires in cytomegalovirus infection. Study as a whole: Both CMV infection and a matching HLA type were indicated by public TCR beta signatures. Study observations and caveats: Adding up the frequency of public TCR beta families identified people who carried CMV plus the relevant HLA. The response measured ex vivo was dominated by TCR beta clonotypes (HLA-C-restricted and CMV-specific).

The clonotype was recovered from a human donor in good health (CMV status not recorded). Some clones in this sample may be carry-over from other donors' samples. This chain links TRBV7-6 with TRBJ2-5; perhaps TRBD2 as D (5 bases). Sequenced sample: PBMCs. The CDR3 bases are TGTGCCAGCAGCTTAGGTGCTAGCCCTTTTAACCAAGAGACCCAGTACTTC. Residues: CASSLGASPFNQETQYF.